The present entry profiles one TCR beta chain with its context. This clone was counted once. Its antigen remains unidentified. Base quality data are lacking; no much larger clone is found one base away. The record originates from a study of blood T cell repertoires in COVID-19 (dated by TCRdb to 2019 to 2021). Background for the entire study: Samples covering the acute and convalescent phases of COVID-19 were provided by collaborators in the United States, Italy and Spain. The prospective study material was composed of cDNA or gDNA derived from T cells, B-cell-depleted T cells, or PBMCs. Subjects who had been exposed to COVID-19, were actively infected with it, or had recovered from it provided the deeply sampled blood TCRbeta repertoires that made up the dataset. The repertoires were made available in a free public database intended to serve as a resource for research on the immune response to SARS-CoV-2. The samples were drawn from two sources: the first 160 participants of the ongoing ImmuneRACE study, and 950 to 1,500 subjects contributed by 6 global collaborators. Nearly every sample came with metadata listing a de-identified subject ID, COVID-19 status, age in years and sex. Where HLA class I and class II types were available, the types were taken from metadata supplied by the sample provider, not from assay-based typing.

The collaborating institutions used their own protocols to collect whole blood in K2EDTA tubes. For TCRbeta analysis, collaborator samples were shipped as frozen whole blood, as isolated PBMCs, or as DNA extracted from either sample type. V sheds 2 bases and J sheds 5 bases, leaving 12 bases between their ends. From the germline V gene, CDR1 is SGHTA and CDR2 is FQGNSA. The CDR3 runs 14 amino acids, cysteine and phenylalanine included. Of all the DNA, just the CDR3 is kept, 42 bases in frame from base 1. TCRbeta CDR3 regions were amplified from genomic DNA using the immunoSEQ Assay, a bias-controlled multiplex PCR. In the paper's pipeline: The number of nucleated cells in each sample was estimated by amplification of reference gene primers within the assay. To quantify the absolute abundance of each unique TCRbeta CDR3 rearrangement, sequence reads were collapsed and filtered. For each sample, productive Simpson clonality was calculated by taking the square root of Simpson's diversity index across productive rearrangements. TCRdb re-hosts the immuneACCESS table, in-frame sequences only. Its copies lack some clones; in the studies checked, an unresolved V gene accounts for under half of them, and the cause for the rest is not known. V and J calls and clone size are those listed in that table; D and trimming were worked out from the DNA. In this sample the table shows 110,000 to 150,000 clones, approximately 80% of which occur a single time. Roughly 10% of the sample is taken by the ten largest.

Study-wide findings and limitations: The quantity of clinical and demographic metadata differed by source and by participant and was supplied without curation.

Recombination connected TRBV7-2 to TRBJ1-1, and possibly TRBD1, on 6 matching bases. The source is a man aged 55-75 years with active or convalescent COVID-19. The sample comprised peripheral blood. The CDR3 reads CASSLRGLKTEAFF. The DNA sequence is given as TGTGCCAGCAGCTTAAGGGGGTTAAAGACTGAAGCTTTCTTT.